A single sample gave rise to the 22 T cell receptor beta chains below, sequenced in a study of T cell responses to AZD1222 COVID-19 vaccine. Here immunoSEQ multiplex PCR was the method, and the copy in TCRdb shows in-frame clones only, minus some. The data show tens of thousands of clones, around 83% seen once. The source was peripheral blood, collected 28 days after the second AZD1222 dose. The receptors derive from an adult who received the AZD1222 COVID-19 vaccine.

V usage is TRBV19 and J usage is TRBJ1-3; D is possibly TRBD1 (6 bases). CDR3 length: 16 amino acids. Trimming removed 5 bases at V and 3 bases at J, with 17 bases between. The germline V gene has CDR1 LNHDA and CDR2 SQIVND (reference sequence). CDR3 nucleotides: TGTGCCAGTAGTGCCGGGGACAAGAACCTTGGAAACACCATATATTTT. As protein: CASSAGDKNLGNTIYF.

The chain has TRBV5-1 and TRBJ2-3; 11 nucleotides match TRBD1. This CDR3 contains 15 residues. Germline lookup yields CDR1 SGHRS and CDR2 YFSETQ. J was trimmed by 8 bases and V by 0 bases; bases with no gene match: 5. The chain's CDR3 is CASSLGGQGVGTQYF. The CDR3 DNA reads as TGCGCCAGCAGCTTGGGGGGACAGGGGGTTGGTACGCAGTATTTT. Looking up the rest from reference TRBV5-1 and TRBJ2-3 gives the full variable domain: KAGVTQTPRYLIKTRGQQVTLSCSPISGHRSVSWYQQTPGQGLQFLFEYFSETQRNKGNFPGRFSGRQFSNSRSEMNVSTLELGDSALYLCASSLGGQGVGTQYFGPGTRLTVL.

The V call is TRBV7-3, the J call TRBJ2-2; TRBD2 agrees at 8 bases. Germline CDR1 is SGHTA and CDR2 is FQGTGA. After removal of 4 bases from V and 6 bases from J, the junction contained 19 bases not matched to a gene. The CDR3 is made up of 19 amino acids. The DNA for the CDR3 is TGTGCCAGCAGCTCCCCGGGGGGGAGAGGGCCCCGGGGGCCCGGGGAGCTGTTTTTT. Its translation is CASSSPGGRGPRGPGELFF. Drawing the rest from reference TRBV7-3 and TRBJ2-2, the complete variable domain is GAGVSQTPSNKVTEKGKYVELRCDPISGHTALYWYRQSLGQGPEFLIYFQGTGAADDSGLPNDRFFAVRPEGSVSTLKIQRTERGDSAVYLCASSSPGGRGPRGPGELFFGEGSRLTVL.

This clone was seen a single time. The chain combines TRBV5-1 with TRBJ2-7; 11 bases align to TRBD2. Per germline, CDR1 SGHRS and CDR2 YFSETQ. Losses at the gene ends were 0 bases for V and 3 bases for J; bases not matched to a gene: 5. This CDR3 has 16 residues. This CDR3 is CASSLGVSGRDYEQYF. The CDR3 DNA sequence: TGCGCCAGCAGCTTGGGGGTTAGCGGGAGGGACTACGAGCAGTACTTC.

The chain couples TRBV6-1 to TRBJ2-1; D remains ambiguous. The CDR3 is 14 amino acids. The germline CDR1 and CDR2 sequences are MNHNS and SASEGT. The V and J ends lost 1 base and 5 bases respectively, with 9 bases between them. CDR3 DNA sequence: TGTGCCAGCAGTGAAGGTAGTACCCACAATGAGCAGTTCTTC. Translating it yields CASSEGSTHNEQFF.

The chain carries TRBV19 and TRBJ1-5; no clear D gene. V was trimmed by 9 bases and J by 5 bases, leaving 11 bases between them. CDR3 length: 12 residues. CDR1 is LNHDA, CDR2 SQIVND, per germline (reference sequence). DNA of the CDR3: TGTGCCAGCCAGGTGCCCCATCAGCCCCAGCATTTT. Its translation: CASQVPHQPQHF.

Here the CDR3 reads CASSPRQAEIRIYGYTF. CDR3 bases: TGCGCCAGCAGCCCCCGACAGGCTGAAATTCGTATCTATGGCTACACCTTC. V and J are TRBV5-1 and TRBJ1-2; D is possibly TRBD1 (6 bases). The germline V gene encodes CDR1 SGHRS and CDR2 YFSETQ. The CDR3 sequence is 17 residues long. V was trimmed by 4 bases and J by 4 bases, leaving 23 bases between them.

The V gene is TRBV2, the J gene TRBJ2-1, with D possibly called TRBD1 or TRBD2 (5 bases each). V lost 5 bases and J 15 bases, leaving 20 bases between the germline ends. The CDR3 runs to 13 residues. Per germline, CDR1 SNHLY and CDR2 FYNNEI. CDR3 residues: CASSRTRTGYGFF. As DNA, the CDR3 is TGTGCCAGCAGTAGGACACGAACGGGATACGGGTTCTTC.

V is TRBV28 and J is TRBJ1-5; tentative D call: TRBD1 (5 bases). Germline CDR1 is MDHEN and CDR2 is SYDVKM. The length of the CDR3 is 13 residues. V lost 3 bases and J lost 13, with 16 bases in between. In DNA, the CDR3 is TGTGCCAGCAGTTTGGACCAGGGTTTCAATCAGCATTTT. Residues: CASSLDQGFNQHF. Full variable domain (missing parts from reference TRBV28 and TRBJ1-5): DVKVTQSSRYLVKRTGEKVFLECVQDMDHENMFWYRQDPGLGLRLIYFSYDVKMKEKGDIPEGYSVSREKKERFSLILESASTNQTSMYLCASSLDQGFNQHFGDGTRLSIL.

The chain has TRBV6-1 and TRBJ2-7; D is undetermined. The CDR3 sequence is 13 residues long. Between the trimmed V and J ends, which lost 1 base and 4 bases, there was a span of 8 bases. The V gene's germline CDR1 is MNHNS and CDR2 SASEGT. The CDR3 region is CASSEGPTYEQYF. The CDR3 nucleotides read TGTGCCAGCAGTGAAGGTCCGACTTACGAGCAGTACTTC.

The CDR3 here is CASSYRGQGVYEQYF. CDR3 bases: TGTGCCAGCAGTTATCGAGGGCAGGGAGTGTACGAGCAGTACTTC. The V and J genes are TRBV6-5 and TRBJ2-7; either TRBD1 or TRBD2 may fit D (5 bases each). The ends were cut back, 3 bases at V and 4 bases at J, with 16 bases in the middle. Germline-derived CDR1 and CDR2 are MNHEY and SVGAGI. The length of the CDR3 is 15 residues.

The gene calls are TRBV30 and TRBJ1-1, with 8 bases identical to TRBD1. The trim removed 2 bases at V and 8 bases at J, leaving 1 base unmatched. There are 11 residues in the CDR3. Germline V gene lookup returns CDR1 GTSNPN and CDR2 SVGIG (reference sequence). The CDR3 DNA is TGTGCCTGGAGTTGGACAGGGGAAGCTTTCTTT. Translated: CAWSWTGEAFF.

The chain carries TRBV9 and TRBJ2-1; D not certain. The length of the CDR3 is 13 residues. CDR1 is SGDLS and CDR2 is YYNGEE in the germline V gene. V gave up 0 bases and J gave up 6 bases, with 7 bases separating them. The CDR3, as DNA: TGTGCCAGCAGCGTAGTAACCAGCAATGAGCAGTTCTTC. It is translated as CASSVVTSNEQFF.

The chain has TRBV7-3 and TRBJ1-3; D remains ambiguous. CDR3 size: 16 residues. Trimming removed 2 bases at V and 0 bases at J, with 11 bases between. In germline, CDR1 is SGHTA, CDR2 FQGTGA. The CDR3 sequence: CASSLGPVSSGNTIYF. CDR3 bases: TGTGCCAGCAGCTTAGGACCCGTGAGCTCTGGAAACACCATATATTTT.

The chain recombines TRBV20-1 with TRBJ2-3; D perhaps matches TRBD2 (5 bases). Germline CDR1 is DFQATT and CDR2 is SNEGSKA (reference sequence). Trimming removed 3 bases at V and 8 bases at J, with 6 bases between. This CDR3 has 10 residues. Here the CDR3 DNA reads TGCAGTGCTAGTCGGGGTACGCAGTATTTT. Translated, it gives CSASRGTQYF.

The chain recombines TRBV19 with TRBJ1-1; D is unclear. Trimming left V 2 bases short and J 1 base short, with 8 bases between. The CDR3 contains 14 residues. The V gene's germline CDR1 is LNHDA and CDR2 SQIVND (reference sequence). The CDR3 is CASSIIGRNTEAFF. The CDR3 DNA sequence: TGTGCCAGTAGTATAATCGGCAGGAACACTGAAGCTTTCTTT.

This clone appeared a few times. The chain links TRBV19 to TRBJ2-7; D remains unclear. Trimming removed 4 bases at V and 2 bases at J, with 9 bases between. Germline loops: CDR1 LNHDA, CDR2 SQIVND (reference sequence). This CDR3 spans 13 amino acids. The CDR3 reads CASSRRFTYEQYF. CDR3 sequence (DNA): TGTGCCAGTAGTAGACGGTTCACCTACGAGCAGTACTTC.

The rearrangement links TRBV11-2 to TRBJ2-3; TRBD2 agrees at 10 bases. Trimming took 5 bases from V and 2 from J; bases not matched to a gene: 16. The CDR3 has 19 amino acids. Germline loops: CDR1 SGHAT, CDR2 FQNNGV. DNA of the CDR3: TGTGCCAGCAGCCGAAAACGTACAGCGGGAGGGATCTACACAGATACGCAGTATTTT. Translated: CASSRKRTAGGIYTDTQYF.

CDR3 DNA sequence: TGTGCCAGCAGCTTGAGTGGCAGACAGGGGGCAAGCTCCTACAATGAGCAGTTCTTC. Its translation is CASSLSGRQGASSYNEQFF. V usage is TRBV5-8 and J usage is TRBJ2-1, with TRBD1 matching 10 bases. Trimming cost V 1 base and J 0 bases; bases outside gene matches: 10. The CDR3 totals 19 residues. The germline gives CDR1 SGHTS, CDR2 YDEGEE.

V gene TRBV30 combines with J gene TRBJ1-1; no reliable D call. Trimming pared 0 bases from V and 0 bases from J, leaving 5 bases between. Germline V gene lookup returns CDR1 GTSNPN and CDR2 SVGIG (reference sequence). The CDR3 loop spans 13 amino acids. CDR3 DNA sequence: TGTGCCTGGAGTGTTGACCTGAACACTGAAGCTTTCTTT. It encodes CAWSVDLNTEAFF.

This sequence joins TRBV12-5 and TRBJ2-5; a possible D gene is TRBD2 (5 bases). The germline gives CDR1 LGHNT, CDR2 FRNRAP. V shed 5 bases and J shed 7 bases, with 14 bases lying between them. The CDR3 sequence is 13 residues long. The CDR3 DNA follows: TGTGCTAGTGGTCTGGGGAACGGAGGGACCCAGTACTTC. This translates into CASGLGNGGTQYF.

This chain joins TRBV10-3 and TRBJ1-3; a possible D gene is TRBD1 (5 bases). Looked up from germline, CDR1 is ENHRY and CDR2 is SYGVKD. The V end lost 7 bases, the J end lost 0 bases, and 10 bases lay between the germline ends. This CDR3 is 14 amino acids long. The CDR3 loop reads CAITGHTSGNTIYF. CDR3 bases: TGTGCCATCACCGGACACACCTCTGGAAACACCATATATTTT.